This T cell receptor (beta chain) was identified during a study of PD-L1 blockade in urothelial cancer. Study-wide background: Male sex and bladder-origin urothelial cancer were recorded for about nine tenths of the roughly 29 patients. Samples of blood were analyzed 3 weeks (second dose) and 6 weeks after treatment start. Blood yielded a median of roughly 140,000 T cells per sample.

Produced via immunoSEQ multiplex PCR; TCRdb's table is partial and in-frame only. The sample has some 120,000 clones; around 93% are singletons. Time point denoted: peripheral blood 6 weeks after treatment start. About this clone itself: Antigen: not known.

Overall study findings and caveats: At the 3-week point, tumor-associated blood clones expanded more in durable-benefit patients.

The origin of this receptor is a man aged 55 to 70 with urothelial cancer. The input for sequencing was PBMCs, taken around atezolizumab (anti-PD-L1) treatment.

For the CDR3, the DNA is TGTGCCAGCAGCGATGGACAGGGGACCTACAATGAGCAGTTCTTC. It encodes CASSDGQGTYNEQFF. The J gene is TRBJ2-1, the V gene TRBV11-3, with 9 bases lining up with TRBD1. The CDR3 sequence is 15 residues long. With 5 bases clipped from V and 2 bases from J, the junction kept 4 bases outside the gene matches. Germline CDR1 reads SGHNT; CDR2 reads YENEEA.